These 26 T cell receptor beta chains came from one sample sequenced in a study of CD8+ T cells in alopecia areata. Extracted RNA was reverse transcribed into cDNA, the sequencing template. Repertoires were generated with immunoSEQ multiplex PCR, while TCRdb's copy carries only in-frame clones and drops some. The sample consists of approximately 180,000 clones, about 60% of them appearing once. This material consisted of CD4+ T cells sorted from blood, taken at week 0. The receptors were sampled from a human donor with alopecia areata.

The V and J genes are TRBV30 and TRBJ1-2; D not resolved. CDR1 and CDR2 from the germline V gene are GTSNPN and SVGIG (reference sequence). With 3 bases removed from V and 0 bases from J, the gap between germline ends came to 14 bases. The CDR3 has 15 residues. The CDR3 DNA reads TGTGCCTGGAGCCCCCCCGACGGGGCTAACTATGGCTACACCTTC. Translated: CAWSPPDGANYGYTF.

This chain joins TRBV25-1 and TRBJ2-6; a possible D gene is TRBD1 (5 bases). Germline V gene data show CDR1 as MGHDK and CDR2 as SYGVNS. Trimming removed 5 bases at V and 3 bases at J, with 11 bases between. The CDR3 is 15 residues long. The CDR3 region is CASSLQGVGANVLTF. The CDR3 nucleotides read TGTGCCAGCAGTCTTCAGGGTGTTGGGGCCAACGTCCTGACTTTC.

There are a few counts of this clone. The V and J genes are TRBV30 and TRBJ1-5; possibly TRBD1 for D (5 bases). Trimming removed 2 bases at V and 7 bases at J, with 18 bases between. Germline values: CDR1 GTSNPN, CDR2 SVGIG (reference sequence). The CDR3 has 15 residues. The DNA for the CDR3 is TGTGCCTGGAGTTCCAAACCCTTCGACAGCCAGCCCCAGCATTTT. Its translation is CAWSSKPFDSQPQHF.

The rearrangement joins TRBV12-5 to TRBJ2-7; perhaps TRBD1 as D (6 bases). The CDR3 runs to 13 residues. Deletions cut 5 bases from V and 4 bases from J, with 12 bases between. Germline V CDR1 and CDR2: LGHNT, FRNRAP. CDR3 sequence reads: CASGPPDSYEQYF. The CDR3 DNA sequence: TGTGCTAGTGGTCCACCGGACAGTTACGAGCAGTACTTC.

The CDR3 region is CASSEGEDVSYNEQFF. Written as DNA, the CDR3 is TGCGCCAGCAGTGAGGGGGAGGATGTATCCTACAATGAGCAGTTCTTC. The V and J genes are TRBV10-1 and TRBJ2-1; D may be TRBD2 (6 bases). V was shortened by 2 bases and J by 1 base, with 12 bases between the two germline ends. This CDR3 has 16 amino acids. Germline lookup yields CDR1 WNHNN and CDR2 SYGVQD (reference sequence).

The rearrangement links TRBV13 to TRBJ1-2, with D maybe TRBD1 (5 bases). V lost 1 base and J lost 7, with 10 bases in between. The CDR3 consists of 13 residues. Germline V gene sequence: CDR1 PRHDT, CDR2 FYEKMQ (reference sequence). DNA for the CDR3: TGTGCCAGCAGCTTAGACAGGTTTGGTGGCTACACCTTC. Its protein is CASSLDRFGGYTF.

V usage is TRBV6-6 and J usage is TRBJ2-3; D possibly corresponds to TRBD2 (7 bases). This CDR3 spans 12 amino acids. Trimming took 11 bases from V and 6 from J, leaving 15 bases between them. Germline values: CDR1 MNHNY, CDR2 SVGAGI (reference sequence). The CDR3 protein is CAGGARADTQYF. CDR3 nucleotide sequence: TGTGCCGGGGGGGCGCGTGCCGATACGCAGTATTTT.

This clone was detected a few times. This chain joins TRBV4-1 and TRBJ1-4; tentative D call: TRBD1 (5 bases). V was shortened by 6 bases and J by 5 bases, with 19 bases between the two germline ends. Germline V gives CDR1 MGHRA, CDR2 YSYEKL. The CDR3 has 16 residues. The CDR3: CASRTPGGRMNEKLFF. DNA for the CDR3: TGCGCCAGCAGGACACCCGGGGGTCGGATGAATGAAAAACTGTTTTTT.

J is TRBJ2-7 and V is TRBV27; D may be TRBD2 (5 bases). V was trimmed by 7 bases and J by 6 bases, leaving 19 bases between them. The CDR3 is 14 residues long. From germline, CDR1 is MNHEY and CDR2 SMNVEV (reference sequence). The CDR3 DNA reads TGTGCCAGCACCCCAGAATATCGGAGGTCCGAGCAGTACTTC. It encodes CASTPEYRRSEQYF.

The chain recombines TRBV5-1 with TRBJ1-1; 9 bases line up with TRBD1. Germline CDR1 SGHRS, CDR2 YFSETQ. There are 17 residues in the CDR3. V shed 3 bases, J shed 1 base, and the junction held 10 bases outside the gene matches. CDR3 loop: CASSSQIRQGGNTEAFF. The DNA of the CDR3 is TGCGCCAGCAGCTCACAAATTAGACAGGGGGGGAACACTGAAGCTTTCTTT.

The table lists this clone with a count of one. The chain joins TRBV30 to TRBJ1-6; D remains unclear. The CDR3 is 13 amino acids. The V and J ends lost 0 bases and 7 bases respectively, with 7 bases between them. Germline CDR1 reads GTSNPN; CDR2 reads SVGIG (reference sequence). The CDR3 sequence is CAWSVRRNSPLHF. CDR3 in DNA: TGTGCCTGGAGTGTGCGGAGGAATTCACCCCTCCACTTT.

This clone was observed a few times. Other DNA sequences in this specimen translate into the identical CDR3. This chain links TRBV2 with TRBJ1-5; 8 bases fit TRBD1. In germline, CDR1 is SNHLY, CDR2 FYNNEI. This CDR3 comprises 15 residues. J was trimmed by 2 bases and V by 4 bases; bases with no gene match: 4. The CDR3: CASSVQGAGNQPQHF. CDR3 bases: TGTGCCAGCAGTGTTCAGGGGGCCGGCAATCAGCCCCAGCATTTT.

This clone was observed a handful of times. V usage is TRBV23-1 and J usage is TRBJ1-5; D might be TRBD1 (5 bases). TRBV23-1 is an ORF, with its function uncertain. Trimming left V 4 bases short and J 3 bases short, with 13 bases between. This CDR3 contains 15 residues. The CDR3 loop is CASSPTDRDNQPQHF. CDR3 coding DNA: TGCGCCAGCAGTCCTACCGACAGAGACAATCAGCCCCAGCATTTT.

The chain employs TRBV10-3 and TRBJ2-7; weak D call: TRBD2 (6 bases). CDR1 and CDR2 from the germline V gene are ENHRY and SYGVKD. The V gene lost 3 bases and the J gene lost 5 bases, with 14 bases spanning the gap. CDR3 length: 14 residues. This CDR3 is CAISEIGGVNEQYF. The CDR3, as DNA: TGTGCCATCAGTGAAATCGGCGGGGTAAACGAGCAGTACTTC.

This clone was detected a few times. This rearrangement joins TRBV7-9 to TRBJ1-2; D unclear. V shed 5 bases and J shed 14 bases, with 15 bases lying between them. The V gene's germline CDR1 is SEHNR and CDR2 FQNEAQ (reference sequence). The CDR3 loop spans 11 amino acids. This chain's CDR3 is CASSPERVETF. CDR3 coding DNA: TGTGCCAGCAGCCCTGAGAGGGTTGAAACCTTC.

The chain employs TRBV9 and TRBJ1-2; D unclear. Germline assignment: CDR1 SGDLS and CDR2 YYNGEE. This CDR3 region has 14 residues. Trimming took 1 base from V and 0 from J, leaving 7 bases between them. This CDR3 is CASSVSVANYGYTF. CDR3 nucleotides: TGTGCCAGCAGCGTATCGGTGGCTAACTATGGCTACACCTTC.

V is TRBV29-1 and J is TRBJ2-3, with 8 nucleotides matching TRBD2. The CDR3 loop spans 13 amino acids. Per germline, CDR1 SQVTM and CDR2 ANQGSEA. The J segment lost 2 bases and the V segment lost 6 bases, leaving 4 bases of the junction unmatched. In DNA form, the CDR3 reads TGCAGCGTGATAGCGGGGAACACAGATACGCAGTATTTT. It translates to CSVIAGNTDTQYF.

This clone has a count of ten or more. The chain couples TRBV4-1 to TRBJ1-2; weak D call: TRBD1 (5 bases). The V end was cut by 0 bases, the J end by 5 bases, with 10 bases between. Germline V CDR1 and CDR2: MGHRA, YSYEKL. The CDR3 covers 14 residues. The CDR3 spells CASSQEAGKYGYTF. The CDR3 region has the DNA TGCGCCAGCAGCCAAGAAGCAGGGAAATATGGCTACACCTTC.

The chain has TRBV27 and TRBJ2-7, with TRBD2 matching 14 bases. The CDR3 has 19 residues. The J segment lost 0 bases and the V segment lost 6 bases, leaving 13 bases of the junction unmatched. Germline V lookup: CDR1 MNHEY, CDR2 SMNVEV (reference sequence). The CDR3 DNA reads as TGTGCCAGCAGCCGTGTCATCGTGACTAGCGGGGGGGGCTCCTACGAGCAGTACTTC. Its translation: CASSRVIVTSGGGSYEQYF.

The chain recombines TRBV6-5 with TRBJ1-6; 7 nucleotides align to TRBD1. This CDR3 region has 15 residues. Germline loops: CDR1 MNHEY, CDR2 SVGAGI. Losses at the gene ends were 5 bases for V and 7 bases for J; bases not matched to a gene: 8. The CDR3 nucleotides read TGTGCCAGCAGTACCTCCGGGACAGTCAATTCACCCCTCCACTTT. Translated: CASSTSGTVNSPLHF.

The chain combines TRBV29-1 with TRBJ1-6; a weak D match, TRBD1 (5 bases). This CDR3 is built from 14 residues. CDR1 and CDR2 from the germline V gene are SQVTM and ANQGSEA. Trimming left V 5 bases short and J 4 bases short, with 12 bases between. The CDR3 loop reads CSVQQGPYNSPLHF. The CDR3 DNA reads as TGCAGCGTTCAGCAGGGCCCATATAATTCACCCCTCCACTTT.

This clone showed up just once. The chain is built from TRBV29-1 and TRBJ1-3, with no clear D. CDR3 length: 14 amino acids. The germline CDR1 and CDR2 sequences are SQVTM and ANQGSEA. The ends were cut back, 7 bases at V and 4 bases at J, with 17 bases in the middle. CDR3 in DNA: TGCAGCGCCCGGAGAAGGGAGTCAGGAAACACCATATATTTT. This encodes CSARRRESGNTIYF. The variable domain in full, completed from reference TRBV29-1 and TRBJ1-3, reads SAVISQKPSRDICQRGTSLTIQCQVDSQVTMMFWYRQQPGQSLTLIATANQGSEATYESGFVIDKFPISRPNLTFSTLTVSNMSPEDSSIYLCSARRRESGNTIYFGEGSWLTVV.

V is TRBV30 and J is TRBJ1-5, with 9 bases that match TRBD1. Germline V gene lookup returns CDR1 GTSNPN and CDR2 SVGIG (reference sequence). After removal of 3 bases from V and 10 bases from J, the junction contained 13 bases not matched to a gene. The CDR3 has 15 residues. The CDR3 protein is CAWSPSNRGLSPQHF. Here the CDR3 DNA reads TGTGCCTGGAGCCCTTCCAACAGGGGGCTATCCCCCCAGCATTTT.

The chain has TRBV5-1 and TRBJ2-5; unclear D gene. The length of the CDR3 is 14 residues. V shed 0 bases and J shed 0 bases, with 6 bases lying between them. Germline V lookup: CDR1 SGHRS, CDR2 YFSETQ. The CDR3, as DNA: TGCGCCAGCAGCTTGGGAGCAAACCAAGAGACCCAGTACTTC. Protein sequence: CASSLGANQETQYF.

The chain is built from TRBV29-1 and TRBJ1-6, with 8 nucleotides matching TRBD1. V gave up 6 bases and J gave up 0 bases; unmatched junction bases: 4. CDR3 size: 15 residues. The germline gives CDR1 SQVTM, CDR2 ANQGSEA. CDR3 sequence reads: CSVRTGSSYNSPLHF. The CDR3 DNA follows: TGCAGCGTACGGACAGGGAGCTCCTATAATTCACCCCTCCACTTT.

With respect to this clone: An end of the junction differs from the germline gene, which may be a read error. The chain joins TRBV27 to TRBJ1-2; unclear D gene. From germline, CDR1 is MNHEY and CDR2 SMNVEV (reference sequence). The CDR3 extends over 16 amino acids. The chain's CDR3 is CASSLLASGPNYGYTF. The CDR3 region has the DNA TGTGCCAGCAGCTTATTAGCCAGTGGACCTAACTATGGCTACACCTTC.